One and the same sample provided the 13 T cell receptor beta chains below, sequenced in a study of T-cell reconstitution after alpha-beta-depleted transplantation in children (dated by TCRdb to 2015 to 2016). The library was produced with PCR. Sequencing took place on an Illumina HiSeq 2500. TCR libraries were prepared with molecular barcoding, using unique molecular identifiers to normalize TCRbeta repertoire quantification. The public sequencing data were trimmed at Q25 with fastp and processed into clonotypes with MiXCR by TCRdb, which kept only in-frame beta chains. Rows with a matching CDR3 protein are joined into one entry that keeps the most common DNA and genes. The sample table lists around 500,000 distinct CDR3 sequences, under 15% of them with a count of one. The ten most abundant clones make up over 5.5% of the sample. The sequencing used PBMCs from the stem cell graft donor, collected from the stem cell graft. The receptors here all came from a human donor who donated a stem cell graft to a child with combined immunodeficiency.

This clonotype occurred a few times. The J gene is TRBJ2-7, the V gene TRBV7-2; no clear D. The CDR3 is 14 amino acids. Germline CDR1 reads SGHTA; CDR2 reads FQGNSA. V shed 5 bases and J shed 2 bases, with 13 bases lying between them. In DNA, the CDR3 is TGTGCCAGCAGCCCCCAACATGGAACCTACGAGCAGTACTTC. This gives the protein CASSPQHGTYEQYF.

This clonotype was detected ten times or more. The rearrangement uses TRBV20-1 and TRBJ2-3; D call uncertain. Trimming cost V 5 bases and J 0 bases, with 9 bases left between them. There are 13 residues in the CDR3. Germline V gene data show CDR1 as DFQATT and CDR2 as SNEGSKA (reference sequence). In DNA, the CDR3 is TGCAGTGCTCCTCACCGAAGCACAGATACGCAGTATTTT. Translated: CSAPHRSTDTQYF.

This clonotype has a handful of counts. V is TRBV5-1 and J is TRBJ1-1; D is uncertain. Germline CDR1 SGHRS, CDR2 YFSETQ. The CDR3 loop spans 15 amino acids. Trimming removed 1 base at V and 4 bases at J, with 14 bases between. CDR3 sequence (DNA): TGCGCCAGCAGCTTGTGGGGTCGAGACGGCACTGAAGCTTTCTTT. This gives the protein CASSLWGRDGTEAFF.

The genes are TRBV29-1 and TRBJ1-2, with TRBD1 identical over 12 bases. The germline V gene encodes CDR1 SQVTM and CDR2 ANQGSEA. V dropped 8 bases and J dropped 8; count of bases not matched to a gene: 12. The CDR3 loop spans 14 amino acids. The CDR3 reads CSSQGTGGSEGYTF. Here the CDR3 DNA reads TGCAGCTCTCAAGGGACAGGGGGCTCGGAAGGCTACACCTTC.

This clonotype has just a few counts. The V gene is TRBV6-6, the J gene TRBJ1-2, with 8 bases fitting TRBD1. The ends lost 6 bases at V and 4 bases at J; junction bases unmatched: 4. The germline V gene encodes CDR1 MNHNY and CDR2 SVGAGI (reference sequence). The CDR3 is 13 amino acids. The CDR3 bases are TGTGCCAGCAGCCCGGACAGGGCCTATGGCTACACCTTC. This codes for CASSPDRAYGYTF.

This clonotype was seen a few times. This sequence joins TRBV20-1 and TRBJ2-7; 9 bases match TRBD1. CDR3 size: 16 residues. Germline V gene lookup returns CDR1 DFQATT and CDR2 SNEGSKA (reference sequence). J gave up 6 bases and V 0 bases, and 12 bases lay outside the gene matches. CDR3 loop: CSARDRPGTGIIEQYF. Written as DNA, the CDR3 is TGCAGTGCTAGAGATCGCCCCGGGACAGGGATTATCGAGCAGTACTTC.

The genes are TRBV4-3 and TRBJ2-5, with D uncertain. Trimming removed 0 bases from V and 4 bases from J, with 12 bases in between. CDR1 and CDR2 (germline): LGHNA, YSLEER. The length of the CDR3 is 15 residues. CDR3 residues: CASSQDNGPRETQYF. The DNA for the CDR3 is TGCGCCAGCAGCCAAGATAACGGGCCGCGAGAGACCCAGTACTTC.

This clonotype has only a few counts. In DNA form, the CDR3 reads TGCGCCAGCAGCTTAACTAGCGGGAGTCACAATGAGCAGTTCTTC. It is translated as CASSLTSGSHNEQFF. V and J are TRBV5-1 and TRBJ2-1; the match to TRBD2 covers 11 bases. The CDR3 has 15 residues. Per germline, CDR1 SGHRS and CDR2 YFSETQ. Trimming at V came to 2 bases and at J to 5 bases, leaving 3 bases not matched to a gene.

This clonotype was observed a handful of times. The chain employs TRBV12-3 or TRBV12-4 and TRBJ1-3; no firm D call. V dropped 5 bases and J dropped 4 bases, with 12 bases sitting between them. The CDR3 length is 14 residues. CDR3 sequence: CASSGIAVGNTIYF. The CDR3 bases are TGTGCCAGCAGTGGTATTGCAGTCGGAAACACCATATATTTT.

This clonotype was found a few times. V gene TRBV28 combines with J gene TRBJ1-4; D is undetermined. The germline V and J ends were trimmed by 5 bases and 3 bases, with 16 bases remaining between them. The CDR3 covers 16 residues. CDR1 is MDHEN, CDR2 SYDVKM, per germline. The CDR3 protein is CASSPPGHRSNEKLFF. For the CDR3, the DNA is TGTGCCAGCAGTCCCCCGGGCCACCGCTCTAATGAAAAACTGTTTTTT.

This CDR3 is CASSLEGPTGDLAEAFF. The DNA of the CDR3 is TGTGCCAGCAGCTTAGAGGGACCGACCGGCGACTTAGCTGAAGCTTTCTTT. V is TRBV7-6 and J is TRBJ1-1, with a tentative D call TRBD1 (5 bases). Trimming pared 1 base from V and 6 bases from J, leaving 21 bases between. The germline gives CDR1 SGHVS, CDR2 FNYEAQ. This CDR3 region has 17 residues.

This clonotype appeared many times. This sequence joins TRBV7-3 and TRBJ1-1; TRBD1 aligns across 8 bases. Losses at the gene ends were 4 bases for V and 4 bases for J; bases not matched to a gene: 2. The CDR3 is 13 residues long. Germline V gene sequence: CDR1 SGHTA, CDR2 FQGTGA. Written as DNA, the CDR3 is TGTGCCAGCAGCTACACAGGGGGCACTGAAGCTTTCTTT. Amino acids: CASSYTGGTEAFF.

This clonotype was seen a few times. CDR3 DNA: TGTGCCAGCAGCTACTCCTTGCTGGGCTACACCTTC. The encoded protein is CASSYSLLGYTF. V and J are TRBV12-3 or TRBV12-4 and TRBJ1-2, with D uncertain. The CDR3 totals 12 residues. V was clipped by 6 bases and J by 8 bases, with 13 bases between them.